This TCR beta chain emerged from a study of control samples from healthy donors and cancer patients. TCRdb keeps only in-frame clones here, not all; method: immunoSEQ multiplex PCR. Among about 82,000 clones listed, more than 70% were seen once. The CDR3 loop spans 16 amino acids. CDR1 and CDR2 (germline): SGHDT, YYEEEE. J lost 0 bases, V lost 1 base, and 6 bases had no gene match. The clonotype was recovered from a man aged 50 or older in good health. The genes are TRBV5-6 and TRBJ1-2, with 7 positions matching TRBD1. Sequenced input: blood. CDR3 region: CASSLRTGYSNYGYTF. The CDR3 nucleotides are TGTGCCAGCAGCTTGAGGACAGGCTATTCTAACTATGGCTACACCTTC.